This record concerns one T cell receptor (beta chain) sequence. As originally analysed: Reference gene primer amplification in the assay estimated nucleated cell counts. The method was immunoSEQ multiplex PCR; TCRdb's version includes in-frame clones alone and lacks a portion of them. V, J and clone size derive from that table, while D and trimming were established from the DNA sequence. Among tens of thousands of clones listed, approximately 88% were seen once. Germline lookup yields CDR1 KGHSH and CDR2 LQKENI. Trimming pared 3 bases from V and 1 base from J, leaving 12 bases between. The CDR3 consists of 15 residues. This sample was taken from a study of blood T cell repertoires in COVID-19. Looking at the study overall: Sites in the United States, Italy and Spain provided acute and convalescent COVID-19 samples. Sources were T cells, B-cell-depleted T cells, or PBMCs; the material itself was cDNA or gDNA.

The V gene is TRBV18, the J gene TRBJ2-5; tentatively, D is TRBD1 (5 bases). The sequenced material came from peripheral blood. The receptor comes from a man between 65 and 79 years old with acute or convalescent COVID-19. CDR3 sequence reads: CASSPPGRAQETQYF. The DNA of the CDR3 is TGTGCCAGCTCACCCCCCGGCAGGGCCCAAGAGACCCAGTACTTC.